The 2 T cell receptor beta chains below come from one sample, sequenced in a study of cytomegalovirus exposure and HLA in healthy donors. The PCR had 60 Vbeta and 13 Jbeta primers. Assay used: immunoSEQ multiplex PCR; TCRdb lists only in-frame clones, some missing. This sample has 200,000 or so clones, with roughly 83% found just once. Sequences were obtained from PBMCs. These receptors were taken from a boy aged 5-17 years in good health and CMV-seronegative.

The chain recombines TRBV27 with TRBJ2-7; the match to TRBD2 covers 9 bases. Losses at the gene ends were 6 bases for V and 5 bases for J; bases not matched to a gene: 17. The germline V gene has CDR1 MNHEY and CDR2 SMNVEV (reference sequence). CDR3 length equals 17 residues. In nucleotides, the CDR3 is TGTGCCAGCAGCCGCCGGGGGGGCGGGAGGGTCAATGACGAGCAGTACTTC. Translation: CASSRRGGGRVNDEQYF.

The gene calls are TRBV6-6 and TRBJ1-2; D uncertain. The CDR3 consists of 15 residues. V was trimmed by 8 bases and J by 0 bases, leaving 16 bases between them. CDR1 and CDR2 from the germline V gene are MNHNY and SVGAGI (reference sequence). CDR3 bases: TGTGCCAGCGGCGATTTCAACAGAGCTAACTATGGCTACACCTTC. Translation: CASGDFNRANYGYTF.